The rows below give T cell receptor beta chains drawn from one sample of a study of blood T cell repertoires in COVID-19. The table came from immunoSEQ multiplex PCR; TCRdb's copy has only in-frame clones and leaves some out. The sample comprises approximately 210,000 clones, 89% of which are singletons, and around 4.8% rests with the top ten. Sequenced sample: peripheral blood. These receptor sequences come from a woman aged 40 to 50 with acute or convalescent COVID-19. CDR3s include the opening cysteine and the closing phenylalanine or tryptophan. The D gene is left open where the match is weak. Only part of the rows carry a size: once, few, many, or a class if the clone is expanded.

- TRBJ1-2 TRBD1 TRBV5-5 TGTGCCAGCAGCCCACCCTTCGACAGGGTTTATGGCTACACCTTC CASSPPFDRVYGYTF
- TRBJ1-1 - TRBV30 TGTGCCTGGGACTACGGAGGCGGTGTACGAGCTTTCTTT CAWDYGGGVRAFF
- TRBJ2-3 TRBD2 TRBV9 TGTGCCAGCAGCGGACTTAGCGGGGAGACCACAGATACGCAGTATTTT CASSGLSGETTDTQYF
- TRBJ2-5 TRBD1 TRBV24-1 TGTGCCACCAGTGACCCTGGGACAGGAGAGGAGACCCAGTACTTC CATSDPGTGEETQYF
- TRBJ2-1 TRBD2 TRBV5-1 TGCGCCAGCAGCTTGGCGGGGGGGCTTAATGAGCAGTTCTTC CASSLAGGLNEQFF
- TRBJ2-3 - TRBV2 TGTGCCAGTGGACTCGGCACAGATACGCAGTATTTT CASGLGTDTQYF
- TRBJ1-2 - TRBV25-1 TGTGCCAGCAGCGCCTTGGGGGACTCTTATGGCTACACCTTC CASSALGDSYGYTF
few TRBJ1-3 - TRBV4-1 TGCGCCAGCAGCCAAGGAAAGTCCGGAGGTGCCATATATTTT CASSQGKSGGAIYF
- TRBJ1-1 TRBD1 TRBV7-9 TGTGCCAGCAGCTTACGGACAAGGGACAGGGGAAGAGACACTGAAGCTTTCTTT CASSLRTRDRGRDTEAFF
- TRBJ2-5 - TRBV5-1 TGCGCCACCCAAGGTGAATTGACTGGGGAGACCCAGTACTTC CATQGELTGETQYF
- TRBJ2-1 TRBD1 TRBV24-1 TGTGCCACCAGCACCGTTACCGGGACAGGGAACCCTGAACGCTCCTACAATGAGCAGTTCTTC CATSTVTGTGNPERSYNEQFF
- TRBJ2-1 TRBD1 TRBV7-9 TGTGCCAGCAGCGCAGGACAGGGAACCTACAATGAGCAGTTCTTC CASSAGQGTYNEQFF
- TRBJ1-1 - TRBV4-1 TGCGCCAGCAGCCAAGTAGGGGGTGCTGAAGCTTTCTTT CASSQVGGAEAFF
- TRBJ1-1 - TRBV18 TGTGCCAGCCTTGGAGGGAACACTGAAGCTTTCTTT CASLGGNTEAFF
- TRBJ2-1 - TRBV7-8 TGTGCCAGCAGCTTAACGCAAGCCGTGAATGAGCAGTTCTTC CASSLTQAVNEQFF
- TRBJ1-5 - TRBV6-6 TGTGCCAGCAGTTACTCTTCCAGGCACAATCAGCCCCAGCATTTT CASSYSSRHNQPQHF
- TRBJ1-6 - TRBV28 TGTGCCAGCAGCCGCCTGGAGGGATCTTCACCCCTCCACTTT CASSRLEGSSPLHF
- TRBJ2-1 TRBD2 TRBV9 TGTGCCAGCAGCCCTAGACTAGCGGGGGGGGCCCGCCACAATGAGCAGTTCTTC CASSPRLAGGARHNEQFF
- TRBJ1-5 - TRBV7-2 TGTGCCAGCAGCCAAAAGGGGGGGGCCGGTCAGCCCCAGCATTTT CASSQKGGAGQPQHF